This is a list of T cell receptor beta chains from one sample in a study of OX40 agonist ivuxolimab in advanced cancers. Sequencing was performed with immunoSEQ multiplex PCR; in TCRdb, only in-frame clones are kept and a portion is missing. Among 50,000 or so clones listed, approximately 91% were seen once. Specimen: CD4+ or CD8+ T cells sorted from blood, collected in a trial of the OX40 agonist ivuxolimab. All receptors come from an adult with an advanced solid tumor such as melanoma, head and neck, liver or kidney cancer. The CDR3 runs from the conserved cysteine through the conserved F or W. Fields, in order: clone size, D gene, V gene, J gene, CDR3 protein, CDR3 DNA. A D gene is named only where the DNA matches it firmly. Clone sizes are given selectively: once, few, many, or a class where the clone is expanded.

clone size: -; D gene: -; V gene: TRBV7-7; J gene: TRBJ2-3; CDR3 protein: CASSPLGGAGTDTQYF; CDR3 DNA: TGTGCTAGCAGCCCCCTAGGGGGGGCGGGCACAGATACGCAGTATTTT
clone size: -; D gene: TRBD1; V gene: TRBV7-2; J gene: TRBJ1-2; CDR3 protein: CASSLAGTGYGYTF; CDR3 DNA: TGTGCCAGCAGCTTAGCCGGGACAGGCTATGGCTACACCTTC
clone size: -; D gene: TRBD2; V gene: TRBV18; J gene: TRBJ2-5; CDR3 protein: CASSSGLGETQYF; CDR3 DNA: TGTGCCAGCTCATCGGGACTAGGGGAGACCCAGTACTTC
clone size: -; D gene: -; V gene: TRBV5-1; J gene: TRBJ2-5; CDR3 protein: CASSGGTAGETQYF; CDR3 DNA: TGCGCCAGCAGCGGCGGGACAGCGGGAGAGACCCAGTACTTC
clone size: -; D gene: TRBD2; V gene: TRBV4-2; J gene: TRBJ2-1; CDR3 protein: CASSQVGLVVYNEQFF; CDR3 DNA: TGTGCCAGCAGCCAGGTGGGACTAGTCGTCTACAATGAGCAGTTCTTC
clone size: -; D gene: -; V gene: TRBV2; J gene: TRBJ2-5; CDR3 protein: CASRRSAGGETQYF; CDR3 DNA: TGTGCCAGCAGGAGATCGGCAGGCGGCGAGACCCAGTACTTC
clone size: -; D gene: -; V gene: TRBV11-1; J gene: TRBJ1-6; CDR3 protein: CASSLATGVIDSPLHF; CDR3 DNA: TGTGCCAGCAGCTTAGCCACGGGGGTGATTGATTCACCCCTCCACTTT
clone size: -; D gene: -; V gene: TRBV10-3; J gene: TRBJ1-3; CDR3 protein: CAIRTEGWKPGNTIYF; CDR3 DNA: TGTGCCATCAGGACTGAGGGGTGGAAGCCTGGAAACACCATATATTTT
clone size: once; D gene: -; V gene: TRBV28; J gene: TRBJ2-6; CDR3 protein: CASSPAGANVLTF; CDR3 DNA: TGTGCCAGCAGTCCCGCGGGGGCCAACGTCCTGACTTTC
clone size: few; D gene: -; V gene: TRBV6-1; J gene: TRBJ2-1; CDR3 protein: CASSEYHSSYNEQFF; CDR3 DNA: TGTGCCAGCAGTGAATACCATAGCTCCTACAATGAGCAGTTCTTC
clone size: -; D gene: TRBD2; V gene: TRBV4-1; J gene: TRBJ2-1; CDR3 protein: CASSRGVAGGLYNEQFF; CDR3 DNA: TGCGCCAGCAGCAGGGGGGTAGCGGGAGGACTATACAATGAGCAGTTCTTC
clone size: few; D gene: -; V gene: TRBV4-2; J gene: TRBJ2-3; CDR3 protein: CASSQGMQGLGTDTQYF; CDR3 DNA: TGTGCCAGCAGCCAAGGGATGCAGGGGTTAGGCACAGATACGCAGTATTTT
clone size: -; D gene: -; V gene: TRBV5-1; J gene: TRBJ2-3; CDR3 protein: CASSVDMRTDTQYF; CDR3 DNA: TGCGCCAGCAGCGTGGACATGCGCACAGATACGCAGTATTTT